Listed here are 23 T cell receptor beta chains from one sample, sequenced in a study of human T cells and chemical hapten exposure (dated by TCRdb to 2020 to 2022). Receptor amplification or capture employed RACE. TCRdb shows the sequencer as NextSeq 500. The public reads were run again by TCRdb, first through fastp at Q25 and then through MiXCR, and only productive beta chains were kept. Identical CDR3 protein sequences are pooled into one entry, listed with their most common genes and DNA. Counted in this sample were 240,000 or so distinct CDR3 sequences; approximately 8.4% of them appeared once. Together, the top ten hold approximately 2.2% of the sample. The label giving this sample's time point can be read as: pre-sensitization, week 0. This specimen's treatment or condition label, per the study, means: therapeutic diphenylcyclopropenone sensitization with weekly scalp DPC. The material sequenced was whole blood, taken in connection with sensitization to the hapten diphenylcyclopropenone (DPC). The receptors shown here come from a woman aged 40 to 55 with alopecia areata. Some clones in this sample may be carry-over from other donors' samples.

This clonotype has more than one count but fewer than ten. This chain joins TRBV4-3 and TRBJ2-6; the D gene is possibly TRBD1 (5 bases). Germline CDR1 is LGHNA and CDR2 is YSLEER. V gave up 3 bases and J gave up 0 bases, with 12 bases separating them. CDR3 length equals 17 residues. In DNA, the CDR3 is TGCGCCAGCAGCCAGGGGCAAATACACTCTGGGGCCAACGTCCTGACTTTC. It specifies CASSQGQIHSGANVLTF.

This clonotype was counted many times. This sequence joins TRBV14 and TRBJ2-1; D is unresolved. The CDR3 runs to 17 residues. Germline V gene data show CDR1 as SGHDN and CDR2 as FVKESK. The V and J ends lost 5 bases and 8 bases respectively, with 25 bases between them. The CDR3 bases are TGTGCCAGCAGCTGGGGAAGGACGCAATCCGAAGTTGATGAGCAGTTCTTC. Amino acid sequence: CASSWGRTQSEVDEQFF.

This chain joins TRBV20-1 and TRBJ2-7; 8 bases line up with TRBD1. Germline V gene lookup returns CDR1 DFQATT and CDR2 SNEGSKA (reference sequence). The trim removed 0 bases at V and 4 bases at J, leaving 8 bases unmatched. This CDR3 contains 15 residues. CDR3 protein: CSARDSGQATYEQYF. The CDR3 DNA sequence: TGCAGTGCTAGAGATTCGGGACAGGCGACGTACGAGCAGTACTTC.

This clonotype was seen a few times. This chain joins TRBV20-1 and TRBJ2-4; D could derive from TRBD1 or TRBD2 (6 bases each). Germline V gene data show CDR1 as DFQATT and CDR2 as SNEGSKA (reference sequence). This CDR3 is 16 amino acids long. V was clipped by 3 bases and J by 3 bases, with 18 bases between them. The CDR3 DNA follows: TGCAGTGCTAGTGATCGGGGGCCCCATGTCAAAAACATTCAGTACTTC. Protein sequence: CSASDRGPHVKNIQYF.

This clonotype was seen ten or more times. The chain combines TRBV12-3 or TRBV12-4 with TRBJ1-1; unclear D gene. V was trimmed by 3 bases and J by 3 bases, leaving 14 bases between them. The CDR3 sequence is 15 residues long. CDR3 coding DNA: TGTGCCAGCAGTTTTAGTTCCGTTCGGGACACTGAAGCTTTCTTT. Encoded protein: CASSFSSVRDTEAFF.

CDR3 bases: TGTGCCAGCAGTTATACTACGGGAGCCAAAGATACGCAGTATTTT. As protein: CASSYTTGAKDTQYF. J is TRBJ2-3 and V is TRBV6-5, with a weak D call TRBD2 (6 bases). Germline CDR1 is MNHEY and CDR2 is SVGAGI. Trimming pared 3 bases from V and 5 bases from J, leaving 15 bases between. The CDR3 is 15 amino acids.

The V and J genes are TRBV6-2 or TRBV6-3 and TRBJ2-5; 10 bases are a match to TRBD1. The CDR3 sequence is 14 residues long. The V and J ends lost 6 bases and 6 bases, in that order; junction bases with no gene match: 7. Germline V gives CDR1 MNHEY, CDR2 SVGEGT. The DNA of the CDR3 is TGTGCCAGCAGCCGGGGACAGGGGCGACAGACCCAGTACTTC. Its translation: CASSRGQGRQTQYF.

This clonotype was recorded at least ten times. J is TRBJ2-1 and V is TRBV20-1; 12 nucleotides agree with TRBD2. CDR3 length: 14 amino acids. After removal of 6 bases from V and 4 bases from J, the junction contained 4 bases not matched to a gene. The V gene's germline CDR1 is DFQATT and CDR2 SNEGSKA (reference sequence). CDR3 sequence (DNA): TGCAGTGCCGCCGGACTAGCGGGGTACAATGAGCAGTTCTTC. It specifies CSAAGLAGYNEQFF.

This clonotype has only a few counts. The CDR3 reads CAISESNLGTVNEKLFF. CDR3 in DNA: TGTGCCATCAGTGAGTCGAATCTTGGGACAGTTAATGAAAAACTGTTTTTT. The V gene is TRBV10-3, the J gene TRBJ1-4; 7 bases fit TRBD1. CDR3 size: 17 residues. V dropped 0 bases and J dropped 4; count of bases not matched to a gene: 8. CDR1 ENHRY and CDR2 SYGVKD come from the germline V gene.

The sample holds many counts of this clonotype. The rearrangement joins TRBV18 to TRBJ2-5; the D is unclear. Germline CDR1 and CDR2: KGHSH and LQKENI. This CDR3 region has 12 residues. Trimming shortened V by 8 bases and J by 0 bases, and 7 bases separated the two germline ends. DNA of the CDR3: TGTGCCAGCAGCCCCGACCAAGAGACCCAGTACTTC. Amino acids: CASSPDQETQYF.

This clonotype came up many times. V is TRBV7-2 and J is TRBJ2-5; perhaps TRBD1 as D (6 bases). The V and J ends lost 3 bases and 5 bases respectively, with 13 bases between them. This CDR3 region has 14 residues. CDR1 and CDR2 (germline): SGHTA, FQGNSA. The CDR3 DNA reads TGTGCCAGCAGCTTCCAGGGGTCGGAGGAGACCCAGTACTTC. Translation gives CASSFQGSEETQYF.

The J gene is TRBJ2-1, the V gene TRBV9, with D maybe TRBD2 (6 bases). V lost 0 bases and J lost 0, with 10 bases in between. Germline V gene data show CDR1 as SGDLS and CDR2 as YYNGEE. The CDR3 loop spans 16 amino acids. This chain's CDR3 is CASSVGGGNSYNEQFF. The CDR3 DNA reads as TGTGCCAGCAGCGTAGGAGGAGGGAACTCCTACAATGAGCAGTTCTTC.

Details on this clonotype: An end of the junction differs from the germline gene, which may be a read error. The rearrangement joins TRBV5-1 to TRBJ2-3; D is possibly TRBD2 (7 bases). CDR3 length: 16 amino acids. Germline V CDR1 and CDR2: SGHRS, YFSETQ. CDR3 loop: CATSHGWGRETDTQYF. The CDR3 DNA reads TGCGCCACCAGCCATGGATGGGGGCGGGAGACAGATACGCAGTATTTT.

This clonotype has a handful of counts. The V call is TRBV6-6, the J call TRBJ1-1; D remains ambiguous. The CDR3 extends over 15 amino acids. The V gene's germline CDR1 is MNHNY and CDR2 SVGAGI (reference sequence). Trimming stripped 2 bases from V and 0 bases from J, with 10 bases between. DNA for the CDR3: TGTGCCAGCAGTTACGCGGAAGCGGTGAACACTGAAGCTTTCTTT. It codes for CASSYAEAVNTEAFF.

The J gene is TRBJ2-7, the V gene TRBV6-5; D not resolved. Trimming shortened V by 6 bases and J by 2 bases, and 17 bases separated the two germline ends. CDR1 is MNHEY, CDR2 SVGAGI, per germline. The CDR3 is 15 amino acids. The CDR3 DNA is TGTGCCAGCAGCCTGACGACCCCATTCACCTACGAGCAGTACTTC. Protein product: CASSLTTPFTYEQYF.

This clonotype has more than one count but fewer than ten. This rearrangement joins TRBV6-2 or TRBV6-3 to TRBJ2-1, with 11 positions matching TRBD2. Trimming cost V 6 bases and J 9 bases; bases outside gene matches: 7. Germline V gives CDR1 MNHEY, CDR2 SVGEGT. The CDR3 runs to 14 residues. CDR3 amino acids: CASRTSSGRSEQFF. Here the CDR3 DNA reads TGTGCCAGCAGAACGTCTAGCGGGAGGAGTGAGCAGTTCTTC.

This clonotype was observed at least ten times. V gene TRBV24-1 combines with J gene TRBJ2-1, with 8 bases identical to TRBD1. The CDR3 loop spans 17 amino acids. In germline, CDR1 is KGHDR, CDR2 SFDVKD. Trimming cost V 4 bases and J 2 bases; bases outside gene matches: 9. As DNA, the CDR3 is TGTGCCACCAGTGAGTCATTCGACAGGGGTGCCTACAATGAGCAGTTCTTC. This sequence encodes CATSESFDRGAYNEQFF.

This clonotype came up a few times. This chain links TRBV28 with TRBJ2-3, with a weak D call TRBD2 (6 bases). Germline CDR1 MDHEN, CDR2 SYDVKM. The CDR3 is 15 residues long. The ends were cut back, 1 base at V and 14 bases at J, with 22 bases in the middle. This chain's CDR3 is CASSLSSGTSARWYF. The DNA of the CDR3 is TGTGCCAGCAGTTTATCATCCGGGACTTCTGCCCGGTGGTATTTT.

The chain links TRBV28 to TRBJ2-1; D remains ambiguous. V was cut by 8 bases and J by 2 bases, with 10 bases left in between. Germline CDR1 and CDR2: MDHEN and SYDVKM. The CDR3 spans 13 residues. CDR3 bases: TGTGCCAGCCGCCTCCCCCCCTACAATGAGCAGTTCTTC. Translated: CASRLPPYNEQFF.

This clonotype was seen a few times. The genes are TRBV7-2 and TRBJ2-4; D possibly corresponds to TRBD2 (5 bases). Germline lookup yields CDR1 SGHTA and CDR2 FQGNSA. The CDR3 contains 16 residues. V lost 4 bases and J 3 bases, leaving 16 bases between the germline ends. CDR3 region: CASSYASNSVKNIQYF. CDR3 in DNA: TGTGCCAGCAGCTACGCTAGCAATTCGGTCAAAAACATTCAGTACTTC.

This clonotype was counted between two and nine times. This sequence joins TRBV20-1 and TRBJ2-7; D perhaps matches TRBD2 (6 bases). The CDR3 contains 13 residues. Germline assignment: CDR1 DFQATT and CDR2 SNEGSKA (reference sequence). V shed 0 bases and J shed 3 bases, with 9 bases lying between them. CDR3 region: CSARETSVYEQYF. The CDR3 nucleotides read TGCAGTGCTAGAGAGACTAGTGTCTACGAGCAGTACTTC.

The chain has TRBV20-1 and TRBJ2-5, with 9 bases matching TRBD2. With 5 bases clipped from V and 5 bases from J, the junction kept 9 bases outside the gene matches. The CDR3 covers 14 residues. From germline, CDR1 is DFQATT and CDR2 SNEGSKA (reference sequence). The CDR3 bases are TGCAGTGCTCCCACCGGGACTAGCAGGGAGACCCAGTACTTC. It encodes CSAPTGTSRETQYF.

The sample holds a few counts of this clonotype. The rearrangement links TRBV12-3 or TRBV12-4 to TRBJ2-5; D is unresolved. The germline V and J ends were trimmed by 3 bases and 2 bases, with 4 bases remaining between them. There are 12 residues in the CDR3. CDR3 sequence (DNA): TGTGCCAGCAGTTTTAGTCAAGAGACCCAGTACTTC. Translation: CASSFSQETQYF.